This T cell receptor (beta chain) was obtained from a study of T cell changes during pregnancy in multiple sclerosis. Germline V gives CDR1 SGHTA, CDR2 FQGNSA. V was pared by 7 bases and J by 0 bases, with 8 bases of the junction left unmatched. The CDR3 sequence is 16 residues long. Some clones are missing from TCRdb's copy, which holds only in-frame ones; the method was immunoSEQ multiplex PCR. The sample lists nearly 60,000 clones; about 89% were seen once. The sample was CD4+ T cells from peripheral blood mononuclear cells, taken after pregnancy. This receptor was taken from a female donor in good health, enrolled as a control in a pregnancy study. V gene TRBV7-2 combines with J gene TRBJ2-1; TRBD2 aligns across 8 bases. CDR3: CASMVAGTSSYNEQFF. CDR3 coding DNA: TGTGCCAGCATGGTAGCGGGGACGAGCTCCTACAATGAGCAGTTCTTC. The variable domain in full, with the rest retrieved from reference TRBV7-2 and TRBJ2-1, is GAGVSQSPSNKVTEKGKDVELRCDPISGHTALYWYRQSLGQGLEFLIYFQGNSAPDKSGLPSDRFSAERTGGSVSTLTIQRTQQEDSAVYLCASMVAGTSSYNEQFFGPGTRLTVL.